A single sample gave rise to the 32 T cell receptor beta chains below, sequenced in a study of T cell responses to AZD1222 COVID-19 vaccine (dated by TCRdb to the early 2020s). What the time point label conveys for this sample: about 28 days (+/-7) after the second vaccine dose. The method was the immunoSEQ multiplex PCR assay. The table comes from immuneACCESS by way of TCRdb, which keeps in-frame sequences with V and J called. Part of the clones is missing from these tables; in studies checked, under half for an unresolved V gene and the rest for unknown reasons. Here the sample has 190,000 or so clones; 80% to 95% occur a single time. The ten largest clones take up about 1% of the sample. The sequencing here drew on peripheral blood, taken 28 days after the second AZD1222 dose. All receptors come from an adult who received the AZD1222 COVID-19 vaccine.

The chain is built from TRBV28 and TRBJ1-4; possible D gene TRBD1, 5 bases. CDR1 and CDR2 (germline): MDHEN, SYDVKM. The V end was cut by 3 bases, the J end by 2 bases, with 7 bases between. This CDR3 comprises 14 residues. CDR3 region: CASSFGGTNEKLFF. In DNA form, the CDR3 reads TGTGCCAGCAGTTTCGGGGGTACTAATGAAAAACTGTTTTTT.

This sequence joins TRBV4-2 and TRBJ2-1; 7 nucleotides align to TRBD2. The germline V gene has CDR1 LGHNA and CDR2 YNFKEQ. The CDR3 contains 17 residues. V dropped 3 bases and J dropped 9; count of bases not matched to a gene: 17. The CDR3 DNA is TGTGCCAGCAGCCAGAGACCCGGGACTGGGGGGAGGGGTGAGCAGTTCTTC. Its translation: CASSQRPGTGGRGEQFF.

The genes are TRBV6-5 and TRBJ1-1; possible D gene TRBD1, 6 bases. CDR1 is MNHEY, CDR2 SVGAGI, per germline. The CDR3 extends over 14 amino acids. Deletions cut 9 bases from V and 0 bases from J, with 14 bases between. Written as DNA, the CDR3 is TGTGCCAGTTACGTTAGGGGGATGAACACTGAAGCTTTCTTT. Its translation: CASYVRGMNTEAFF.

The chain recombines TRBV5-1 with TRBJ1-3; TRBD1 is a possible D gene (5 bases). Trimming took 2 bases from V and 3 from J, leaving 12 bases between them. Germline V gene lookup returns CDR1 SGHRS and CDR2 YFSETQ. The CDR3 runs to 15 residues. CDR3 sequence: CASSLGTGGGNTIYF. CDR3 coding DNA: TGCGCCAGCAGCTTAGGGACCGGGGGTGGAAACACCATATATTTT.

In this sample, this clone turned up a few times. The J gene is TRBJ1-1, the V gene TRBV7-6; 8 bases are a match to TRBD1. Trimming at V came to 3 bases and at J to 1 base, leaving 4 bases not matched to a gene. Per the germline V gene, CDR1 is SGHVS and CDR2 is FNYEAQ. CDR3 length equals 15 residues. CDR3 sequence (DNA): TGTGCCAGCAGCTTGGGCCAGGGGGCGAACACTGAAGCTTTCTTT. Translation: CASSLGQGANTEAFF.

V and J are TRBV7-3 and TRBJ2-7; tentatively, D is TRBD1 or TRBD2 (5 bases each). This CDR3 comprises 14 residues. V was cut by 0 bases and J by 6 bases, with 12 bases left in between. Germline CDR1 is SGHTA and CDR2 is FQGTGA. The CDR3: CASSLTGTDGEQYF. DNA for the CDR3: TGTGCCAGCAGCTTAACCGGGACCGATGGCGAGCAGTACTTC. The full variable domain, completed using reference TRBV7-3 and TRBJ2-7, is GAGVSQTPSNKVTEKGKYVELRCDPISGHTALYWYRQSLGQGPEFLIYFQGTGAADDSGLPNDRFFAVRPEGSVSTLKIQRTERGDSAVYLCASSLTGTDGEQYFGPGTRLTVT.

This chain uses TRBV18 with TRBJ1-4, with a weak D call TRBD1 (6 bases). The CDR3 totals 15 residues. The germline gives CDR1 KGHSH, CDR2 LQKENI. Trimming took 1 base from V and 10 from J, leaving 16 bases between them. The CDR3 nucleotides are TGTGCCAGCTCACCACAGGCAGGGGAGGTGGGAAAACTGTTTTTT. This gives the protein CASSPQAGEVGKLFF.

This chain joins TRBV3-1 (or the pseudogene TRBV3-2) and TRBJ2-5; 8 bases align to TRBD1. J gave up 4 bases and V 2 bases, and 3 bases lay outside the gene matches. CDR3 length: 14 amino acids. Germline V lookup: CDR1 LGHDT, CDR2 YNNKEL (reference sequence). CDR3: CASSQTDRGETQYF. The CDR3 DNA reads TGTGCCAGCAGCCAAACCGACAGGGGAGAGACCCAGTACTTC.

The V call is TRBV3-1 (or the pseudogene TRBV3-2), the J call TRBJ1-1; D possibly corresponds to TRBD1 (5 bases). CDR3 length: 14 residues. Germline-derived CDR1 and CDR2 are LGHDT and YNNKEL (reference sequence). V shed 3 bases and J shed 1 base, with 9 bases lying between them. CDR3 loop: CASSHSDRNTEAFF. The CDR3 region has the DNA TGTGCCAGCAGCCACTCCGACAGGAACACTGAAGCTTTCTTT.

The chain combines TRBV5-8 with TRBJ1-6; perhaps TRBD1 as D (5 bases). Germline CDR1 SGHTS, CDR2 YDEGEE. V lost 3 bases to trimming and J lost 7 bases, with 14 bases between them. The CDR3 has 15 amino acids. The CDR3 loop is CASSSGQGWNSPLHF. CDR3 nucleotides: TGTGCCAGCAGCTCCGGTCAGGGATGGAATTCACCCCTCCACTTT. The variable domain in full, with the rest retrieved from reference TRBV5-8 and TRBJ1-6, is EAGVTQSPTHLIKTRGQQATLRCSPISGHTSVYWYQQALGLGLQFLLWYDEGEERNRGNFPPRFSGRQFPNYSSELNVNALELEDSALYLCASSSGQGWNSPLHFGNGTRLTVT.

This rearrangement joins TRBV7-3 to TRBJ1-1; D might be TRBD1 (5 bases). The V gene's germline CDR1 is SGHTA and CDR2 FQGTGA. The CDR3 length is 13 residues. With 4 bases removed from V and 11 bases from J, the gap between germline ends came to 17 bases. CDR3 coding DNA: TGTGCCAGCAGCTCCACGCCAGGGTCCGTTGCTTTCTTT. Its protein is CASSSTPGSVAFF.

This rearrangement joins TRBV7-9 to TRBJ1-4; D uncertain. CDR1 is SEHNR and CDR2 is FQNEAQ in the germline V gene (reference sequence). V lost 1 base and J lost 0, with 12 bases in between. CDR3 size: 17 residues. The CDR3 nucleotides are TGTGCCAGCAGCTTAGGGGCTAATCGGCCAACTAATGAAAAACTGTTTTTT. Amino acid sequence: CASSLGANRPTNEKLFF.

The chain is built from TRBV21-1 and TRBJ1-5. TRBV21-1 is designated a pseudogene. The CDR3 runs to 16 residues. The chain's CDR3 is CASSPRDDGSNQPQHF. CDR3 bases: TGTGCCAGCAGCCCCCGGGACGACGGAAGCAATCAGCCCCAGCATTTT.

This sequence joins TRBV18 and TRBJ1-1; D uncertain. V gave up 8 bases and J gave up 1 base, with 14 bases separating them. The CDR3 is made up of 14 amino acids. Looked up from germline, CDR1 is KGHSH and CDR2 is LQKENI. CDR3: CASKGGIENTEAFF. For the CDR3, the DNA is TGTGCCAGCAAGGGTGGGATAGAGAACACTGAAGCTTTCTTT.

The V call is TRBV5-5, the J call TRBJ1-2; TRBD1 is a possible D gene (6 bases). Looked up from germline, CDR1 is SGHKS and CDR2 is YYEKEE (reference sequence). With 3 bases removed from V and 3 bases from J, the gap between germline ends came to 18 bases. The CDR3 runs 16 residues. The CDR3 here is CASSSFVRTAYYGYTF. The CDR3 bases are TGTGCCAGCAGCTCTTTCGTACGGACAGCATACTATGGCTACACCTTC.

This clone was counted once. The genes are TRBV5-1 and TRBJ2-7; TRBD2 might be the D (6 bases). This CDR3 contains 15 residues. The germline V and J ends were trimmed by 1 base and 3 bases, with 14 bases remaining between them. Germline lookup yields CDR1 SGHRS and CDR2 YFSETQ. The CDR3 here is CASSLSGGRYYEQYF. CDR3 coding DNA: TGCGCCAGCAGCTTGAGTGGAGGGAGATACTACGAGCAGTACTTC.

The V call is TRBV7-9, the J call TRBJ2-1; 12 bases fit TRBD1. V was pared by 8 bases and J by 7 bases, with 15 bases of the junction left unmatched. Germline V gene sequence: CDR1 SEHNR, CDR2 FQNEAQ (reference sequence). This CDR3 region has 17 residues. For the CDR3, the DNA is TGTGCCAGCTCGGGTGGGGACAGGGGGCGTCGGCGGAATGAGCAGTTCTTC. This codes for CASSGGDRGRRRNEQFF.

This chain connects TRBV19 to TRBJ2-1; 12 nucleotides match TRBD2. CDR1 is LNHDA and CDR2 is SQIVND in the germline V gene (reference sequence). V lost 5 bases to trimming and J lost 6 bases; unmatched junction nucleotides: 8. This CDR3 region has 16 residues. CDR3 loop: CASSVQTSGGLNEQFF. In DNA form, the CDR3 reads TGTGCCAGTAGTGTTCAGACTAGCGGGGGCCTCAATGAGCAGTTCTTC.

The chain has TRBV7-3 and TRBJ2-2; 7 bases fit TRBD2. CDR3 size: 16 residues. Germline V lookup: CDR1 SGHTA, CDR2 FQGTGA. V lost 4 bases to trimming and J lost 1 base; unmatched junction nucleotides: 6. Written as DNA, the CDR3 is TGTGCCAGCAGCTCAGCGGGACTAATGAACACCGGGGAGCTGTTTTTT. Protein product: CASSSAGLMNTGELFF.

The count of this clone is one. This chain links TRBV5-1 with TRBJ1-5; 10 bases align to TRBD1. The CDR3 is made up of 14 amino acids. The germline gives CDR1 SGHRS, CDR2 YFSETQ. V shed 4 bases and J 7 bases; nucleotides not matched to a gene: 5. CDR3 sequence (DNA): TGCGCCAGCAGCCCCCGGGACAGGGGACAGCCCCAGCATTTT. Amino acid sequence: CASSPRDRGQPQHF.

This clone was counted a single time. The chain links TRBV5-1 to TRBJ2-2; the D gene is possibly TRBD1 (5 bases). Germline V gene lookup returns CDR1 SGHRS and CDR2 YFSETQ. The CDR3 contains 15 residues. V was trimmed by 0 bases and J by 0 bases, leaving 6 bases between them. CDR3 DNA sequence: TGCGCCAGCAGCTTGGGCAGGGCGAACACCGGGGAGCTGTTTTTT. Translation gives CASSLGRANTGELFF.

The V and J genes are TRBV18 and TRBJ2-1, with TRBD2 as a possible D gene (5 bases). The germline CDR1 and CDR2 sequences are KGHSH and LQKENI. The CDR3 contains 14 residues. V lost 1 base to trimming and J lost 5 bases, with 9 bases between them. The CDR3 is CASSPRSGNNEQFF. The CDR3 DNA reads as TGTGCCAGCTCACCACGCTCCGGGAACAATGAGCAGTTCTTC.

This chain uses TRBV2 with TRBJ1-5, with D hard to call. The germline V and J ends were trimmed by 3 bases and 9 bases, with 12 bases remaining between them. CDR1 is SNHLY and CDR2 is FYNNEI in the germline V gene. This CDR3 comprises 13 residues. The CDR3 reads CASSEGYTWPQHF. The DNA for the CDR3 is TGTGCCAGCAGTGAGGGGTACACATGGCCCCAGCATTTT.

This chain uses TRBV7-3 with TRBJ1-2; 9 bases align to TRBD1. The CDR3 runs to 14 residues. V shed 5 bases and J 8 bases; nucleotides not matched to a gene: 9. Germline assignment: CDR1 SGHTA and CDR2 FQGTGA. This CDR3 reads CASSPGTGSVGYTF. CDR3 in DNA: TGTGCCAGCAGCCCTGGGACAGGGTCCGTCGGCTACACCTTC.

The chain combines TRBV5-5 with TRBJ2-2; unclear D gene. Germline CDR1 and CDR2: SGHKS and YYEKEE (reference sequence). The ends were cut back, 4 bases at V and 6 bases at J, with 10 bases in the middle. The CDR3 consists of 13 residues. CDR3 coding DNA: TGTGCCAGCAGCACGGACGGCCCCGGGGAGCTGTTTTTT. It is translated as CASSTDGPGELFF. The full variable domain, its missing parts supplied by reference TRBV5-5 and TRBJ2-2, is DAGVTQSPTHLIKTRGQQVTLRCSPISGHKSVSWYQQVLGQGPQFIFQYYEKEERGRGNFPDRFSARQFPNYSSELNVNALLLGDSALYLCASSTDGPGELFFGEGSRLTVL.

The rearrangement links TRBV29-1 to TRBJ1-4; possible D gene TRBD1, 6 bases. Germline CDR1 and CDR2: SQVTM and ANQGSEA. With 7 bases removed from V and 8 bases from J, the gap between germline ends came to 14 bases. The CDR3 covers 12 residues. As DNA, the CDR3 is TGCAGCGCCTCAGGGGTACGCGAAAAACTGTTTTTT. This translates into CSASGVREKLFF.

The V and J genes are TRBV6-5 and TRBJ2-6; D not certain. From germline, CDR1 is MNHEY and CDR2 SVGAGI. This CDR3 has 15 amino acids. Trimming left V 5 bases short and J 0 bases short, with 8 bases between. CDR3 DNA: TGTGCCAGCAGTCCCCTGAGCTCTGGGGCCAACGTCCTGACTTTC. Amino acid sequence: CASSPLSSGANVLTF.

V gene TRBV2 combines with J gene TRBJ1-2; D uncertain. The CDR3 is made up of 15 amino acids. The V and J ends lost 4 bases and 2 bases respectively, with 14 bases between them. Germline-derived CDR1 and CDR2 are SNHLY and FYNNEI. This CDR3 is CASSVRAGMNYGYTF. For the CDR3, the DNA is TGTGCCAGCAGTGTAAGAGCCGGAATGAACTATGGCTACACCTTC.

The rearrangement links TRBV7-9 to TRBJ2-7, with D maybe TRBD2 (6 bases). The germline V gene has CDR1 SEHNR and CDR2 FQNEAQ (reference sequence). V gave up 0 bases and J gave up 3 bases, with 15 bases separating them. The CDR3 loop spans 16 amino acids. This chain's CDR3 is CASSLATGGRSYEQYF. CDR3 coding DNA: TGTGCCAGCAGCTTAGCTACCGGGGGAAGAAGCTACGAGCAGTACTTC.

V and J are TRBV18 and TRBJ1-3, with D possibly TRBD1 on 6 matching bases. This CDR3 region has 15 residues. Trimming took 3 bases from V and 0 from J, leaving 9 bases between them. In germline, CDR1 is KGHSH, CDR2 LQKENI. The CDR3 loop is CASSPRQASGNTIYF. CDR3 nucleotides: TGTGCCAGCTCACCCAGACAGGCCTCTGGAAACACCATATATTTT.

The chain combines TRBV5-6 with TRBJ1-5; D is perhaps TRBD1 (6 bases). The V end lost 3 bases, the J end lost 5 bases, and 15 bases lay between the germline ends. CDR3 length equals 15 residues. Germline V gene sequence: CDR1 SGHDT, CDR2 YYEEEE. CDR3 sequence reads: CASSSGGRAHQPQHF. The CDR3 DNA sequence: TGTGCCAGCAGCTCGGGGGGCAGGGCACATCAGCCCCAGCATTTT.

V gene TRBV7-3 combines with J gene TRBJ2-1; 10 bases are shared with TRBD1. The V gene's germline CDR1 is SGHTA and CDR2 FQGTGA. J gave up 4 bases and V 5 bases, and 8 bases lay outside the gene matches. The CDR3 extends over 16 amino acids. CDR3 loop: CASSPPGQGRYNEQFF. CDR3 nucleotides: TGTGCCAGCAGCCCTCCGGGACAGGGGCGGTACAATGAGCAGTTCTTC. Full variable domain (rest looked up from reference TRBV7-3 and TRBJ2-1): GAGVSQTPSNKVTEKGKYVELRCDPISGHTALYWYRQSLGQGPEFLIYFQGTGAADDSGLPNDRFFAVRPEGSVSTLKIQRTERGDSAVYLCASSPPGQGRYNEQFFGPGTRLTVL.